This TCR beta chain was captured in a study of blood T cell repertoires in COVID-19. Study-wide context: Sites across the United States, Italy and Spain contributed samples from acute and convalescent COVID-19. In each case, the material was cDNA or gDNA derived from T cells, B-cell-depleted T cells, or PBMCs.

Source study methods: Reference gene primer amplification gave nucleated cell count estimates. Produced via immunoSEQ multiplex PCR; TCRdb's table is partial and in-frame only. The V and J calls and the clone size are those of that table, but D and trimming were determined from the DNA. Of 100,000 or so clones in the sample, roughly 79% were seen once. The CDR3 is 15 residues long. In germline, CDR1 is SEHNR, CDR2 FQNEAQ (reference sequence). Trimming took 4 bases from V and 7 from J; bases not matched to a gene: 13. Sequenced: peripheral blood. V is TRBV7-9 and J is TRBJ2-7, with 7 bases fitting TRBD1. The sequence derives from a human donor in a cohort sampled during active COVID-19. In DNA, the CDR3 is TGTGCCAGCAGCTATACCGGGACAGCGCGTCAGGAGCAGTACTTC. It is translated as CASSYTGTARQEQYF. Using reference TRBV7-9 and TRBJ2-7 for the parts outside the CDR3, the full variable domain is DTGVSQNPRHKITKRGQNVTFRCDPISEHNRLYWYRQTLGQGPEFLTYFQNEAQLEKSRLLSDRFSAERPKGSFSTLEIQRTEQGDSAMYLCASSYTGTARQEQYFGPGTRLTVT.